Following are 15 T cell receptor beta chains from one sample sequenced in a study of metastatic and nonmetastatic thyroid tumors. With MiXCR, TCRdb called clones anew from the PCR reads. The data contain 55,000 to 75,000 clones, 18% of them singletons. Not a single patient had been given any form of treatment at any point before undergoing thyroid surgery. The sequencing input was blood. These receptors all come from a female donor with papillary thyroid cancer or a benign thyroid nodule (not recorded which). Some clones in this sample may be carry-over from other donors' samples.

This clone appeared many times. Distinct nucleotide sequences in the sample also encode this CDR3. The chain employs TRBV4-3 and TRBJ2-7; 10 positions agree with TRBD2. The CDR3 length is 19 residues. Germline assignment: CDR1 LGHNA and CDR2 YSLEER. V lost 5 bases, J lost 5 bases, and 21 bases stayed unmatched. CDR3 amino acids: CASSYGAGTSVRKGNEQYF. The CDR3 DNA reads as TGCGCCAGCAGCTATGGGGCCGGGACTAGCGTAAGAAAGGGTAACGAGCAGTACTTC.

This clone was found a few times. The V gene is TRBV6-4, the J gene TRBJ1-6; no firm D call. The CDR3 totals 15 residues. Germline values: CDR1 MRHNA, CDR2 SNTAGT. Trimming removed 7 bases from V and 7 bases from J, with 17 bases in between. The CDR3 here is CASTHLRRPNSPLHF. The CDR3 DNA reads TGTGCCAGCACCCATCTCAGGCGCCCCAATTCACCCCTCCACTTT.

Note on this clone: A much larger clone differs from this one at a single base, so this may be a read error. The V call is TRBV25-1, the J call TRBJ1-2, with TRBD1 matching over 8 bases. With 7 bases clipped from V and 8 bases from J, the junction kept 3 bases outside the gene matches. Looked up from germline, CDR1 is MGHDK and CDR2 is SYGVNS. This CDR3 region has 11 residues. The CDR3 DNA reads TGTGCCAGCAACACAGGGGGAGGCTACACCTTC. Protein: CASNTGGGYTF.

The chain joins TRBV6-2 or TRBV6-3 to TRBJ2-1, with D perhaps TRBD1 or TRBD2 (6 bases each). Germline V gene lookup returns CDR1 MNHEY and CDR2 SVGEGT. This CDR3 contains 15 residues. V lost 2 bases and J lost 6, with 14 bases in between. CDR3 sequence reads: CASSYRVGGLNEQFF. In nucleotides, the CDR3 is TGTGCCAGCAGTTACAGAGTGGGGGGCCTCAATGAGCAGTTCTTC.

The J gene is TRBJ1-5, the V gene TRBV28; D is undetermined. In germline, CDR1 is MDHEN, CDR2 SYDVKM. The CDR3 is 19 residues long. Trimming removed 4 bases at V and 5 bases at J, with 27 bases between. In nucleotides, the CDR3 is TGTGCCAGCAGTTACTCCTCGGGAATAGGATCAGTTTATGATCAGCCCCAGCATTTT. Protein sequence: CASSYSSGIGSVYDQPQHF.

This clone was observed a handful of times. The chain couples TRBV5-1 to TRBJ2-7; TRBD1 agrees at 11 bases. The trim removed 0 bases at V and 2 bases at J, leaving 4 bases unmatched. Germline values: CDR1 SGHRS, CDR2 YFSETQ. This CDR3 is 16 amino acids long. CDR3: CASSLAGTGGTYEQYF. The CDR3 DNA is TGCGCCAGCAGCTTGGCCGGGACAGGGGGTACCTACGAGCAGTACTTC.

The rearrangement links TRBV7-2 to TRBJ1-6; 12 nucleotides align to TRBD1. This CDR3 has 14 residues. V lost 3 bases, J lost 12 bases, and 3 bases stayed unmatched. Germline loops: CDR1 SGHTA, CDR2 FQGNSA. CDR3 nucleotides: TGTGCCAGCAGCTTGGGACAGGGGGCGAAACCCCTCCACTTT. This gives the protein CASSLGQGAKPLHF.

There are many counts of this clone. The chain is built from TRBV19 and TRBJ1-1; the D gene is possibly TRBD1 (5 bases). There are 14 residues in the CDR3. Between the trimmed V and J ends, which lost 5 bases and 4 bases, there was a span of 14 bases. The germline gives CDR1 LNHDA, CDR2 SQIVND (reference sequence). CDR3 nucleotide sequence: TGTGCCAGTAGTCAGAGACAGTTTTTCACTGAAGCTTTCTTT. Its protein product is CASSQRQFFTEAFF.

There are many counts of this clone. V usage is TRBV30 and J usage is TRBJ1-2; 9 bases are shared with TRBD1. There are 18 residues in the CDR3. Germline CDR1 and CDR2: GTSNPN and SVGIG (reference sequence). With V trimmed by 6 bases and J by 8 bases, 25 bases remained unmatched. CDR3 in DNA: TGTGCCTGCCGTACCCTCCTTCTGGGACAGGGTAAGGCTGGCGGCTACACCTTC. Translated: CACRTLLLGQGKAGGYTF. The full variable domain, its missing parts supplied by reference TRBV30 and TRBJ1-2, is SQTIHQWPATLVQPVGSPLSLECTVEGTSNPNLYWYRQAAGRGLQLLFYSVGIGQISSEVPQNLSASRPQDRQFILSSKKLLLSDSGFYLCACRTLLLGQGKAGGYTFGSGTRLTVV.

This clone was recorded many times. The chain carries TRBV20-1 and TRBJ1-2; TRBD1 aligns across 8 bases. This CDR3 contains 12 residues. From germline, CDR1 is DFQATT and CDR2 SNEGSKA (reference sequence). V lost 7 bases, J lost 4 bases, and 5 bases stayed unmatched. The CDR3 region is CSGTGGGYGYTF. The CDR3 bases are TGCAGTGGAACAGGGGGTGGCTATGGCTACACCTTC.

The chain couples TRBV13 to TRBJ2-7, with a possible D match to TRBD1 (5 bases). The CDR3 consists of 15 residues. Germline CDR1 is PRHDT and CDR2 is FYEKMQ (reference sequence). Trimming pared 6 bases from V and 3 bases from J, leaving 18 bases between. The DNA of the CDR3 is TGTGCCAGCAGGCTTCAGGGCCCTAAGGACTACGAGCAGTACTTC. It translates to CASRLQGPKDYEQYF.

The genes are TRBV20-1 and TRBJ2-7, with a possible D match to TRBD2 (6 bases). The CDR3 totals 13 residues. Germline V gives CDR1 DFQATT, CDR2 SNEGSKA (reference sequence). Trimming took off 2 bases at V and 3 bases at J, with 11 bases between the two ends. The CDR3 DNA reads as TGCAGTGCTAGATCCGGGACTTTCTACGAGCAGTACTTC. This gives the protein CSARSGTFYEQYF.

Notes on this clone: Other DNA sequences of this sample code for an identical CDR3. V gene TRBV7-9 combines with J gene TRBJ2-5, with 7 bases matching TRBD2. The germline V gene has CDR1 SEHNR and CDR2 FQNEAQ (reference sequence). This CDR3 region has 17 residues. The ends lost 1 base at V and 4 bases at J; junction bases unmatched: 12. The CDR3 bases are TGTGCCAGCAGCTTAGTGTTCGGGGGAGGGAGGCGAGAGACCCAGTACTTC. It is translated as CASSLVFGGGRRETQYF.

The J gene is TRBJ2-7, the V gene TRBV20-1; D not resolved. The CDR3 totals 14 residues. Trimming shortened V by 6 bases and J by 2 bases, and 17 bases separated the two germline ends. Germline lookup yields CDR1 DFQATT and CDR2 SNEGSKA (reference sequence). The CDR3 DNA reads as TGCAGTGCCAAGGACGGCCCCTCGGCCTACGAGCAGTACTTC. Translation gives CSAKDGPSAYEQYF.

This clone was picked up many times. V usage is TRBV29-1 and J usage is TRBJ1-5; tentative D call: TRBD1 (5 bases). CDR3 length: 13 residues. Germline-derived CDR1 and CDR2 are SQVTM and ANQGSEA. The V and J ends lost 5 bases and 11 bases respectively, with 19 bases between them. In nucleotides, the CDR3 is TGCAGCGTTTCGTCAGGGACCGATCGGGCCCAGCATTTT. It codes for CSVSSGTDRAQHF.